Below, one TCR beta chain is given with its context. The data were taken from a study of blood T cell repertoires in COVID-19. In the original processing: How many nucleated cells were present was estimated from reference gene primer amplification. TCRdb's table, derived via immunoSEQ multiplex PCR, lists solely in-frame clones and lacks some. The V and J calls and clone size come from that table; D and trimming were worked out from the DNA. Of 300,000 to 350,000 clones in the sample, 90% are singletons; the top ten hold about 4.5%. The CDR3 totals 18 residues. V dropped 0 bases and J dropped 1; count of bases not matched to a gene: 9. The germline V gene has CDR1 SGDLS and CDR2 YYNGEE. The study recruited people aged about 18 to 95 years across about two dozen US areas.

The sequenced sample was PBMCs or T cells enriched from blood (not recorded which). The chain uses TRBV9 and TRBJ2-3; 9 nucleotides agree with TRBD2. The receptor was derived from a young woman with acute COVID-19. This chain's CDR3 is CASSVARLAGDGTDTQYF. In nucleotides, the CDR3 is TGTGCCAGCAGCGTAGCTCGATTAGCGGGAGATGGCACAGATACGCAGTATTTT.